This record looks at one T cell receptor (beta chain) sequence and its context. What it binds is unknown. The entry originates in a study of cytomegalovirus exposure and HLA in healthy donors. On the study more broadly: It was reported in a later analysis that the same platform had been used for the 120 or so validation repertoires as for the roughly 670 first-cohort repertoires. General observations from the study: Cytomegalovirus status was reportedly diagnosed by the classifier with high specificity and sensitivity. Specificity of a few CMV-associated chains for CMV antigens was verified in vitro. Cytomegalovirus association was listed for 170 or so TCR beta chains.

TCRdb keeps only in-frame clones here, not all; method: immunoSEQ multiplex PCR. The sample includes some 110,000 clones, approximately 91% of them seen just once. Per the germline V gene, CDR1 is MNHNS and CDR2 is SASEGT. The J segment lost 9 bases and the V segment lost 3 bases, leaving 5 bases of the junction unmatched. CDR3 length: 14 amino acids. Sample: PBMCs. The clonotype was recovered from a young man in good health and CMV-seropositive. This chain joins TRBV6-1 and TRBJ1-6, with TRBD1 matching over 7 bases. The CDR3 DNA reads as TGTGCCAGCAGTGAGAGACAGGGACCTTCACCCCTCCACTTT. Translated, it gives CASSERQGPSPLHF.